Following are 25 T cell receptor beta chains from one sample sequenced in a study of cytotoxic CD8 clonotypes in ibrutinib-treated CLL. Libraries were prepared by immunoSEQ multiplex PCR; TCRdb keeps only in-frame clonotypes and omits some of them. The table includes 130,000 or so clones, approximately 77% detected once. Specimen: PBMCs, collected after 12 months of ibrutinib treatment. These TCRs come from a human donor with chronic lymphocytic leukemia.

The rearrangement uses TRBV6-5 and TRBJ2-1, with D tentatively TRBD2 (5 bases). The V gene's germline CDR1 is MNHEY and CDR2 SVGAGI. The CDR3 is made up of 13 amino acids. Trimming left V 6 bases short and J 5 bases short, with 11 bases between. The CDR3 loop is CASRRRYHNEQFF. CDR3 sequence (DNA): TGTGCCAGCAGGAGGAGGTACCACAATGAGCAGTTCTTC.

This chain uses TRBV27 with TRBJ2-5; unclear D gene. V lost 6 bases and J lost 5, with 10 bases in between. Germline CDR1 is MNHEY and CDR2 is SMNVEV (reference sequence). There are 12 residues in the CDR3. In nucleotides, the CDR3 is TGTGCCAGCAGGTCAGAGAGGGAGACCCAGTACTTC. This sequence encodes CASRSERETQYF.

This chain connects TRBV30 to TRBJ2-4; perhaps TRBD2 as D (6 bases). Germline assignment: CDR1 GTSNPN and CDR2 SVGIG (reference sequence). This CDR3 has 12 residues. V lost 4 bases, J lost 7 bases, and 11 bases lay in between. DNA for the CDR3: TGTGCCTGGATGGGCGGGATGAACATTCAGTACTTC. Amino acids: CAWMGGMNIQYF.

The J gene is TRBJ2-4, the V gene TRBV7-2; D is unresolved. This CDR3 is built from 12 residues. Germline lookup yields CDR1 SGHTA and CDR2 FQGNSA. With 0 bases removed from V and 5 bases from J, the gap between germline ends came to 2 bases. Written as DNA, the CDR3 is TGTGCCAGCAGCTTAGCGGAAAACATTCAGTACTTC. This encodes CASSLAENIQYF.

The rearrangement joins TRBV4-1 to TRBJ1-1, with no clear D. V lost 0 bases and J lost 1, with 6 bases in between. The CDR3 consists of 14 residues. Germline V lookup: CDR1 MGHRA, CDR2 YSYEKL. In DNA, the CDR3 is TGCGCCAGCAGCCAAGATCCCACGAACACTGAAGCTTTCTTT. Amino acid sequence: CASSQDPTNTEAFF.

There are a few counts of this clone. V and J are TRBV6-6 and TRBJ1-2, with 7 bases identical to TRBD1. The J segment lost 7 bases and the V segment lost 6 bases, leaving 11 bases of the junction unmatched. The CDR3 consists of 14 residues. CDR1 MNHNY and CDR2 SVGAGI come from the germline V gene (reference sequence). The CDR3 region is CASRTTGIAPGYTF. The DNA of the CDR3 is TGTGCCAGCAGAACGACAGGGATTGCCCCTGGCTACACCTTC.

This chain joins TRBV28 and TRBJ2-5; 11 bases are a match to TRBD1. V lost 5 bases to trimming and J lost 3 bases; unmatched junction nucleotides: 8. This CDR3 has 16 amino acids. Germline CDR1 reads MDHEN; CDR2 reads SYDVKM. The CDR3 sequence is CASSPVSGQGEETQYF. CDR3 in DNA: TGTGCCAGCAGTCCGGTCTCGGGACAGGGGGAAGAGACCCAGTACTTC.

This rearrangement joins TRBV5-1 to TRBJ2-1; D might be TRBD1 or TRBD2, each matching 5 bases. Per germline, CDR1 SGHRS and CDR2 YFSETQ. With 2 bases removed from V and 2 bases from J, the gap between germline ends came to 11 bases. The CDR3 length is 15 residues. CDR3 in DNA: TGCGCCAGCAGCTTAGGAGGACAAACCTACAATGAGCAGTTCTTC. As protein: CASSLGGQTYNEQFF.

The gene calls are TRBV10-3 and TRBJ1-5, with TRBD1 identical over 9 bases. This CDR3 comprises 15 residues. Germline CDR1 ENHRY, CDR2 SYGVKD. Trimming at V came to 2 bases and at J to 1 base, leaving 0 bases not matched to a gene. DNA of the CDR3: TGTGCCATCAGTGAGACAGGGGGCAGCAATCAGCCCCAGCATTTT. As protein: CAISETGGSNQPQHF.

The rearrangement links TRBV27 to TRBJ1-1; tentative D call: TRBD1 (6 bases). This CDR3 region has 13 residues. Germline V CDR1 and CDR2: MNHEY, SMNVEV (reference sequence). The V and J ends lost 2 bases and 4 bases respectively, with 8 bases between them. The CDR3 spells CASSLQGSTEAFF. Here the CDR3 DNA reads TGTGCCAGCAGTTTACAGGGGAGCACTGAAGCTTTCTTT.

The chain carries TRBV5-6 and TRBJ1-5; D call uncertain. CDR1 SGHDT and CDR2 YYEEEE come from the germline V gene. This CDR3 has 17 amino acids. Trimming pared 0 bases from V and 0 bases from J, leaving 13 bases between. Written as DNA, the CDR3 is TGTGCCAGCAGCTTGGCCGGGGATGGGTATAGCAATCAGCCCCAGCATTTT. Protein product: CASSLAGDGYSNQPQHF. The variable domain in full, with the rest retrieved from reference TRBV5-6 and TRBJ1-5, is DAGVTQSPTHLIKTRGQQVTLRCSPKSGHDTVSWYQQALGQGPQFIFQYYEEEERQRGNFPDRFSGHQFPNYSSELNVNALLLGDSALYLCASSLAGDGYSNQPQHFGDGTRLSIL.

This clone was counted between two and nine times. The CDR3 DNA is TGCAGTGGTTCGTGGAACACTGAAGCTTTCTTT. Translation gives CSGSWNTEAFF. The chain uses TRBV20-1 and TRBJ1-1; D is unresolved. Trimming removed 7 bases at V and 1 base at J, with 7 bases between. CDR3 size: 11 residues. Looked up from germline, CDR1 is DFQATT and CDR2 is SNEGSKA (reference sequence).

CDR3 residues: CASSSRDMTYEQYF. In nucleotides, the CDR3 is TGTGCCAGCAGCTCCCGGGACATGACCTACGAGCAGTACTTC. This sequence joins TRBV7-2 and TRBJ2-7; D is possibly TRBD1 (6 bases). Germline V CDR1 and CDR2: SGHTA, FQGNSA. V lost 4 bases to trimming and J lost 2 bases, with 12 bases between them. The CDR3 is 14 amino acids.

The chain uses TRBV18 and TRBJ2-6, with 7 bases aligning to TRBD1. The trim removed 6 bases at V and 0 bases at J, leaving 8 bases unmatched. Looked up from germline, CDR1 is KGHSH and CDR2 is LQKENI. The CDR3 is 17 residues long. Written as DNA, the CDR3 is TGTGCCAGCTCCCCGACAGGGTTCGGCTCTGGGGCCAACGTCCTGACTTTC. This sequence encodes CASSPTGFGSGANVLTF.

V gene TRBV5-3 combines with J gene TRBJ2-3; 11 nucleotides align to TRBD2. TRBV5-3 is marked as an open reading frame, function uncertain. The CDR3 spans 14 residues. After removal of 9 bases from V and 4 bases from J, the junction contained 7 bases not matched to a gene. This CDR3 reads CATGTSGMPDTQYF. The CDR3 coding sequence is TGTGCCACGGGGACTAGCGGCATGCCAGATACGCAGTATTTT.

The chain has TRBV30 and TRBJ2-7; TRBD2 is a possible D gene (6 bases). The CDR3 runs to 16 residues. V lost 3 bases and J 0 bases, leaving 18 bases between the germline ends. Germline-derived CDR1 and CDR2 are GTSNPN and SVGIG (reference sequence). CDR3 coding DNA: TGTGCCTGGAGCTTGCCGGGACTTAGGACCTCCTACGAGCAGTACTTC. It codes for CAWSLPGLRTSYEQYF.

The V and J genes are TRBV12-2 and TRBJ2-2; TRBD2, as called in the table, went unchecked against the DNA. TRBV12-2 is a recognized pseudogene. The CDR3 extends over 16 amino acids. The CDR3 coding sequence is TGTGCAAGTCGGTCTAGTAGCGGGAGGTGTACCGGGGAGCTGTTTTTT. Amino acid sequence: CASRSSSGRCTGELFF.

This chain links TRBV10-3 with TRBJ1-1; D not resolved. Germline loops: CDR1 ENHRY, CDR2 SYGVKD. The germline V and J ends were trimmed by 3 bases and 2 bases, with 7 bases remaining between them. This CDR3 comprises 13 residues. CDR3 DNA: TGTGCCATCAGTGAAAGAGGTAACACTGAAGCTTTCTTT. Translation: CAISERGNTEAFF.

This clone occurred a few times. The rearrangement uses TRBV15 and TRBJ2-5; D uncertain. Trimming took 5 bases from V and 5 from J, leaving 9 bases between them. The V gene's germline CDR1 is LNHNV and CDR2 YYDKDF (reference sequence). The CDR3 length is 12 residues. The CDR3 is CATSHPLETQYF. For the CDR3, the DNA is TGTGCCACCAGCCACCCCTTGGAGACCCAGTACTTC.

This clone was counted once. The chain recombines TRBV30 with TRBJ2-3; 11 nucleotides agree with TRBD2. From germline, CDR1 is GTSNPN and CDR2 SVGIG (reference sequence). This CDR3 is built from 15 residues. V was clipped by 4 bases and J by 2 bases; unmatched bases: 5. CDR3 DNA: TGTGCCTGGACCCGACTAGCGGGGCACACAGATACGCAGTATTTT. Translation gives CAWTRLAGHTDTQYF.

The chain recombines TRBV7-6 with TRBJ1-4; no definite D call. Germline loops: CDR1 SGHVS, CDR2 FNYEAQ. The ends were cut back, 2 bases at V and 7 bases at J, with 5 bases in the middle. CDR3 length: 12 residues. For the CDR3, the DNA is TGTGCCAGCAGCTTACATCCTGAAAAACTGTTTTTT. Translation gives CASSLHPEKLFF.

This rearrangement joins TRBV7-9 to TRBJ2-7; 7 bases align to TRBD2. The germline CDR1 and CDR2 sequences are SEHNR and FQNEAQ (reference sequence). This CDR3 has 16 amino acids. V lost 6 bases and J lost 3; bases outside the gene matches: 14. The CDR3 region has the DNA TGTGCCAGCAGGACGGGGGGTCGTTTTGCGGTCTACGAGCAGTACTTC. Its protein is CASRTGGRFAVYEQYF.

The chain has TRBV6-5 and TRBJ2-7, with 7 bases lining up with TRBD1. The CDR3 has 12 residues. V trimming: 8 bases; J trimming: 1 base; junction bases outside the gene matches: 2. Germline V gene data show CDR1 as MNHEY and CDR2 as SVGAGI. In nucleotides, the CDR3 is TGTGCCAGCGCAGGGGGATCCTACGAGCAGTACTTC. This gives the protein CASAGGSYEQYF.

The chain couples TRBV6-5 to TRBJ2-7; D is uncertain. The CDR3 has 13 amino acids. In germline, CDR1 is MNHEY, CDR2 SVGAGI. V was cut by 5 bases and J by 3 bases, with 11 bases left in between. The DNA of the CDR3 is TGTGCCAGCAGTGTAAAGGACCTCTACGAGCAGTACTTC. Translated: CASSVKDLYEQYF.

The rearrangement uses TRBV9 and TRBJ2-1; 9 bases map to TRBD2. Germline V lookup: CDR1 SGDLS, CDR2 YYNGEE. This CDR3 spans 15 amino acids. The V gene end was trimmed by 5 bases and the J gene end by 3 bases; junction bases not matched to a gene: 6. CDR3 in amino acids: CASSPGSGSYNEQFF. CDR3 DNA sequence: TGTGCCAGCAGTCCGGGTAGCGGGAGCTACAATGAGCAGTTCTTC.